This T cell receptor beta chain stems from a study of CD8 T cells in ankylosing spondylitis (dated by TCRdb to the late 2010s). A note on the overall study: The study set out to find disease-linked TCR variants by profiling T cell receptor beta repertoires in ankylosing spondylitis patients and healthy donors. The full study cohort was made up of under 30 ankylosing spondylitis patients and fewer than 120 healthy donors. Peripheral blood samples were taken, and synovial fluid was additionally collected from ankylosing spondylitis patients.

The data were produced on an Illumina HiSeq 2500. Quantitative 5'-RACE with molecular barcodes was the method used to prepare the TCR beta libraries. In the authors' own workflow: A new computational method based on a probabilistic model of VDJ rearrangement was used to identify disease-linked TCR variants. TCRdb took the public reads, trimmed them with fastp at Q25, ran MiXCR for clone calling and kept in-frame beta chains. Every entry covers one CDR3 protein and lists the most common genes and DNA from its rows. TCRdb, rather than the study authors, made the V and J calls. The sample has some 250,000 distinct CDR3 sequences on record, 8% to 9.5% of them singletons. Of the sample, approximately 6.3% is held by the ten largest clones. As encoded in the germline V gene, CDR1 is MNHNS while CDR2 is SASEGT. The CDR3, cysteine through phenylalanine, is 15 amino acids long. This entry keeps only the CDR3 DNA: 45 bases, framed from base 1. V is shortened by 6 bases, J by 0 bases, and the region joining them spans 14 bases.

This clonotype was picked up many times. Its antigen has not been determined. No clone much larger than this one lies a single base away; base qualities are absent. Overall study results and their limits: The disease-linked clones had a CD8+ phenotype and were found at relatively low frequencies in peripheral blood. A TCR beta motif made up of about eight highly homologous amino acid variants appeared to be characteristic of blood from ankylosing spondylitis patients. Some motif variants were previously reported in synovial fluid and blood of reactive arthritis patients, suggesting common disease-initiation mechanisms. The disease-linked clones were reported to be significantly enriched in matched synovial fluid samples from ankylosing spondylitis patients.

Recombination joined TRBV6-1 with TRBJ1-2; tentative D gene TRBD1, with 5 bases matching. What was sequenced was blood, either unsorted or a sorted T cell fraction (not recorded which). The clonotype comes from a male donor with ankylosing spondylitis or in good health (not recorded which). Here is the DNA: TGTGCCAGCAGGCCCGCGGGGCTAGCTAACTATGGCTACACCTTC. Its coded protein is CASRPAGLANYGYTF.